The sequence of this T cell receptor beta chain was determined in a study of blood T cell repertoires in COVID-19. Original handling: Reference gene primer amplification in the assay estimated nucleated cell counts. The protocol was immunoSEQ multiplex PCR, while the TCRdb copy is restricted to in-frame clones and leaves out a portion. That table supplies the V and J calls and clone size; D and trimming were determined from the DNA. The sample lists 25,000 to 30,000 clones; 65% to 90% were seen once. Source material: peripheral blood. The receptor was isolated from a man at least 80 years old with active or convalescent COVID-19.

The CDR3 bases are TGTGCCAGCAGCTTCGGTCTCTCCTACAATGAGCAGTTCTTC. This sequence encodes CASSFGLSYNEQFF. The rearrangement uses TRBV7-9 and TRBJ2-1, with D uncertain. The CDR3 spans 14 residues. In germline, CDR1 is SEHNR, CDR2 FQNEAQ (reference sequence). The germline V and J ends were trimmed by 3 bases and 0 bases, with 6 bases remaining between them.